The 21 T cell receptor beta chains in this list originate from one sample, sequenced in a study of blood T cell repertoires in COVID-19. The data were produced by immunoSEQ multiplex PCR, yet TCRdb's version contains in-frame clones alone and is incomplete. The top ten clones hold over 9.5% of a sample with roughly 210,000 clones, roughly 84% of them seen once. The sequenced material came from peripheral blood. The origin of the receptors is a woman of 80 years or more with COVID-19, enrolled during active disease.

V gene TRBV28 combines with J gene TRBJ2-6; tentative D call: TRBD1 (6 bases). Germline CDR1 and CDR2: MDHEN and SYDVKM. V was cut by 3 bases and J by 0 bases, with 12 bases left in between. CDR3 size: 17 residues. The CDR3 loop is CASSFITGTSGANVLTF. The CDR3 DNA reads TGTGCCAGCAGTTTTATTACAGGGACCTCTGGGGCCAACGTCCTGACTTTC.

This clone came up a few times. This chain connects TRBV5-1 to TRBJ2-3; the D is unclear. V lost 2 bases, J lost 6 bases, and 16 bases lay in between. Germline CDR1 is SGHRS and CDR2 is YFSETQ. The CDR3 is 15 residues long. The CDR3 DNA reads TGCGCCAGCAGCTTTACCGCAAACCCCGAGGATACGCAGTATTTT. It codes for CASSFTANPEDTQYF.

The chain carries TRBV7-2 and TRBJ1-3; D may be TRBD1 (6 bases). The CDR3 contains 17 residues. Germline CDR1 and CDR2: SGHTA and FQGNSA. V was clipped by 2 bases and J by 0 bases, with 14 bases between them. In DNA form, the CDR3 reads TGTGCCAGCAGCTTAAAGACAGGAATCCACTCTGGAAACACCATATATTTT. Amino acids: CASSLKTGIHSGNTIYF.

V and J are TRBV19 and TRBJ1-3; possible D gene TRBD1, 6 bases. The CDR3 has 13 residues. The V end was cut by 6 bases, the J end by 4 bases, with 10 bases between. Germline V lookup: CDR1 LNHDA, CDR2 SQIVND (reference sequence). The CDR3 region has the DNA TGTGCCAGTAGCGAGGGGACAGGAAACACCATATATTTT. It yields the protein CASSEGTGNTIYF.

The sample holds a few counts of this clone. The genes are TRBV19 and TRBJ2-5; D gene ambiguous. V dropped 4 bases and J dropped 4 bases, with 7 bases sitting between them. Germline V lookup: CDR1 LNHDA, CDR2 SQIVND (reference sequence). The CDR3 extends over 12 amino acids. CDR3 region: CASSTLGETQYF. The CDR3, as DNA: TGTGCCAGTAGTACTCTCGGAGAGACCCAGTACTTC.

J is TRBJ2-1 and V is TRBV7-8; the D is unclear. This CDR3 has 15 residues. Germline loops: CDR1 SGHVS, CDR2 FQNEAQ. V was shortened by 1 base and J by 4 bases, with 11 bases between the two germline ends. DNA for the CDR3: TGTGCCAGCAGCTTAGACCACGACACTTACAATGAGCAGTTCTTC. Protein sequence: CASSLDHDTYNEQFF.

V gene TRBV29-1 combines with J gene TRBJ2-5; D is ambiguous. This CDR3 is 10 amino acids long. Between the trimmed V and J ends, which lost 4 bases and 3 bases, there was a span of 3 bases. Germline V gives CDR1 SQVTM, CDR2 ANQGSEA. The CDR3 protein is CSVAEETQYF. Here the CDR3 DNA reads TGCAGCGTTGCCGAAGAGACCCAGTACTTC.

The chain couples TRBV2 to TRBJ1-2, with TRBD1 matching over 7 bases. This CDR3 has 14 residues. Germline V gives CDR1 SNHLY, CDR2 FYNNEI. The V gene end was trimmed by 7 bases and the J gene end by 1 base; junction bases not matched to a gene: 6. The DNA of the CDR3 is TGTGCCAGCAAACCGGGACAGCTTAACTATGGCTACACCTTC. Residues: CASKPGQLNYGYTF.

The chain links TRBV2 to TRBJ2-1, with a weak D call TRBD2 (5 bases). The germline V gene encodes CDR1 SNHLY and CDR2 FYNNEI. V was trimmed by 4 bases and J by 9 bases, leaving 13 bases between them. This CDR3 comprises 13 residues. The CDR3 DNA follows: TGTGCCAGCAGTGGAAGGCCTAGCACTGAGCAGTTCTTC. It encodes CASSGRPSTEQFF.

V is TRBV7-2 and J is TRBJ1-6; a possible D gene is TRBD1 (6 bases). Deletions cut 3 bases from V and 8 bases from J, with 11 bases between. There are 14 residues in the CDR3. CDR1 and CDR2 from the germline V gene are SGHTA and FQGNSA. The CDR3 loop reads CASSFRDTYSPLHF. CDR3 bases: TGTGCCAGCAGCTTCCGGGACACCTATTCACCCCTCCACTTT.

This chain uses TRBV4-1 with TRBJ2-1; 13 bases align to TRBD2. J lost 7 bases, V lost 6 bases, and 6 bases had no gene match. The CDR3 spans 15 residues. Germline V gene lookup returns CDR1 MGHRA and CDR2 YSYEKL. The CDR3 sequence is CASSKGLAGVNEQFF. For the CDR3, the DNA is TGCGCCAGCAGTAAAGGACTAGCGGGGGTTAATGAGCAGTTCTTC.

CDR3 in DNA: TGTGCCAGCAGTACGCGTGAGGGGGCCGGGGAGACCCAGTACTTC. It encodes CASSTREGAGETQYF. The chain employs TRBV6-6 and TRBJ2-5, with 7 bases identical to TRBD1. CDR3 size: 15 residues. Per germline, CDR1 MNHNY and CDR2 SVGAGI (reference sequence). J lost 5 bases, V lost 5 bases, and 11 bases had no gene match.

This clone was seen once. This CDR3 is also generated by other DNA sequences in the sample. The chain has TRBV5-1 and TRBJ1-1; a weak D match, TRBD1 (5 bases). With 4 bases removed from V and 4 bases from J, the gap between germline ends came to 14 bases. The CDR3 is 14 residues long. Germline V lookup: CDR1 SGHRS, CDR2 YFSETQ. The CDR3 DNA reads as TGCGCCAGCAGCCCCAGGGAGGGATCCACTGAAGCTTTCTTT. Protein: CASSPREGSTEAFF.

CDR3 sequence: CASSVRGVETQYF. CDR3 in DNA: TGTGCCAGCAGCGTACGGGGGGTTGAGACCCAGTACTTC. The chain employs TRBV9 and TRBJ2-5, with 7 bases identical to TRBD2. With V trimmed by 1 base and J by 5 bases, 2 bases remained unmatched. The CDR3 spans 13 residues. Germline CDR1 reads SGDLS; CDR2 reads YYNGEE.

The chain combines TRBV19 with TRBJ1-4; 7 bases agree with TRBD1. CDR1 LNHDA and CDR2 SQIVND come from the germline V gene (reference sequence). The CDR3 is 16 residues long. Trimming cost V 5 bases and J 5 bases; bases outside gene matches: 11. CDR3 sequence (DNA): TGTGCCAGTAGTCCCGGGACAGTCCAAGGGAATGAAAAACTGTTTTTT. This encodes CASSPGTVQGNEKLFF.

The V and J genes are TRBV2 and TRBJ2-7, with 7 nucleotides matching TRBD1. The V gene end was trimmed by 2 bases and the J gene end by 6 bases; junction bases not matched to a gene: 7. Germline CDR1 and CDR2: SNHLY and FYNNEI. The CDR3 is 14 amino acids. CDR3 nucleotides: TGTGCCAGCAGTGAATCGCAGGGGGTCACCGAGCAGTACTTC. Its translation is CASSESQGVTEQYF.

The rearrangement links TRBV6-5 to TRBJ1-1; TRBD1 matches at 10 bases. The V gene's germline CDR1 is MNHEY and CDR2 SVGAGI. This CDR3 spans 13 amino acids. V was pared by 6 bases and J by 11 bases, with 9 bases of the junction left unmatched. The CDR3 region has the DNA TGTGCCAGCAGGAGGGGACAGGGGCAGTGGGCTTTCTTT. Residues: CASRRGQGQWAFF.

This sequence joins TRBV5-4 and TRBJ1-3, with TRBD1 identical over 7 bases. The CDR3 is made up of 15 amino acids. The germline gives CDR1 SGHNT, CDR2 YYREEE (reference sequence). J gave up 4 bases and V 4 bases, and 8 bases lay outside the gene matches. The DNA of the CDR3 is TGTGCCAGCAGCAGAACAGGGGCGGACGGAAACACCATATATTTT. Encoded protein: CASSRTGADGNTIYF.

The chain uses TRBV6-5 and TRBJ1-1; D gene ambiguous. CDR1 and CDR2 from the germline V gene are MNHEY and SVGAGI. This CDR3 spans 13 amino acids. V gave up 7 bases and J gave up 0 bases, with 9 bases separating them. As DNA, the CDR3 is TGTGCCAGCACTCGACAAATGAACACTGAAGCTTTCTTT. Its translation is CASTRQMNTEAFF.

As to this clone: Different DNA sequences within this sample yield the same CDR3. The chain links TRBV28 to TRBJ1-5, with 9 positions matching TRBD1. V was pared by 2 bases and J by 7 bases, with 3 bases of the junction left unmatched. The CDR3 consists of 14 residues. The germline gives CDR1 MDHEN, CDR2 SYDVKM. The CDR3 sequence is CASSLGTGLQPQHF. The CDR3 region has the DNA TGTGCCAGCAGTTTAGGGACAGGGCTCCAGCCCCAGCATTTT.

The V gene is TRBV5-4, the J gene TRBJ2-1; D perhaps matches TRBD2 (7 bases). The V end lost 4 bases, the J end lost 6 bases, and 17 bases lay between the germline ends. The CDR3 contains 15 residues. Germline values: CDR1 SGHNT, CDR2 YYREEE (reference sequence). The chain's CDR3 is CASSPGGGGANEQFF. CDR3 nucleotide sequence: TGTGCCAGCAGCCCCGGGGGAGGGGGGGCCAATGAGCAGTTCTTC.